The 5 T cell receptor beta chains below come from one sample, sequenced in a study of blood T cell repertoires in COVID-19. TCRdb's copy holds only in-frame clones and misses some; the assay was immunoSEQ multiplex PCR. The sample carries roughly 250,000 clones, 65% to 85% recorded once. The sample comprised peripheral blood. These receptors were taken from a woman between 35 and 50 years old with active or convalescent COVID-19.

The chain recombines TRBV5-1 with TRBJ1-2; unclear D gene. The CDR3 contains 13 residues. Trimming took 1 base from V and 8 from J, leaving 12 bases between them. CDR1 and CDR2 from the germline V gene are SGHRS and YFSETQ. In DNA, the CDR3 is TGCGCCAGCAGCTTGACGTGGGCAGAGGGCTACACCTTC. As protein: CASSLTWAEGYTF.

The chain is built from TRBV29-1 and TRBJ1-4; D gene uncertain. This CDR3 region has 14 residues. CDR1 and CDR2 (germline): SQVTM, ANQGSEA. Between the trimmed V and J ends, which lost 3 bases and 1 base, there was a span of 9 bases. In DNA form, the CDR3 reads TGCAGCGTTGACAGAGCGGGAACTAATGAAAAACTGTTTTTT. Protein sequence: CSVDRAGTNEKLFF.

Regarding this clone: Within the sample, other DNA sequences also encode this same CDR3. The chain uses TRBV14 and TRBJ1-3, with 9 positions matching TRBD1. The CDR3 extends over 17 amino acids. CDR1 and CDR2 (germline): SGHDN, FVKESK. V lost 1 base, J lost 4 bases, and 8 bases stayed unmatched. Written as DNA, the CDR3 is TGTGCCAGCAGCCAAGGGGACAGGGAATTGGTAGGAAACACCATATATTTT. Translating gives CASSQGDRELVGNTIYF.

The chain has TRBV11-2 and TRBJ2-1; D possibly corresponds to TRBD2 (5 bases). Between the trimmed V and J ends, which lost 3 bases and 9 bases, there was a span of 30 bases. CDR1 is SGHAT, CDR2 FQNNGV, per germline. The CDR3 has 19 amino acids. The CDR3 protein is CASSFPVNSVPRSWREQFF. CDR3 nucleotides: TGTGCCAGCAGCTTTCCAGTGAATAGCGTCCCTCGTTCATGGCGTGAGCAGTTCTTC. Filled out from reference TRBV11-2 and TRBJ2-1, the complete variable domain reads EAGVAQSPRYKIIEKRQSVAFWCNPISGHATLYWYQQILGQGPKLLIQFQNNGVVDDSQLPKDRFSAERLKGVDSTLKIQPAKLEDSAVYLCASSFPVNSVPRSWREQFFGPGTRLTVL.

The chain has TRBV6-5 and TRBJ2-3, with D possibly matching TRBD1 (6 bases). CDR3 length equals 14 residues. V lost 7 bases to trimming and J lost 2 bases, with 13 bases between them. CDR1 is MNHEY and CDR2 is SVGAGI in the germline V gene. The CDR3 protein is CASTGWGPTDTQYF. The CDR3 DNA reads TGTGCCAGCACCGGATGGGGGCCCACAGATACGCAGTATTTT.